This TCR beta chain originates from a study of Graves' ophthalmopathy and Graves' hyperthyroidism. Amplified TCR beta CDR3 regions were obtained using RNA transcripts as template. First-round RT-PCR relied on HTBI primers, and a second-round multiplex PCR came next. TCRdb re-called the multiplex PCR reads through MiXCR, storing one row per CDR3 protein. The data show more than 1,000,000 distinct CDR3 sequences, with roughly 35% seen just once and 11% held by the top ten. The germline CDR1 and CDR2 sequences are SGHAT and FQNNGV. Trimming shortened V by 8 bases and J by 3 bases, and 14 bases separated the two germline ends. The CDR3 is 14 residues long.

The J gene is TRBJ1-5, the V gene TRBV11-2; D is unclear. Sequenced sample: peripheral blood or thyroid tissue (not recorded which). This receptor was taken from an adult man with Graves' hyperthyroidism. Here the CDR3 DNA reads TGTGCCAGCCGCCTTCCCGGGGACAATCAGCCCCAGCATTTT. The encoded protein is CASRLPGDNQPQHF. The full variable domain, its missing parts supplied by reference TRBV11-2 and TRBJ1-5, is EAGVAQSPRYKIIEKRQSVAFWCNPISGHATLYWYQQILGQGPKLLIQFQNNGVVDDSQLPKDRFSAERLKGVDSTLKIQPAKLEDSAVYLCASRLPGDNQPQHFGDGTRLSIL.